The entry below gives a single T cell receptor (beta chain) sequence along with its context. Its antigen is undetermined. These data originate in a study of cytomegalovirus exposure and HLA in healthy donors. Whole-study findings and limits: The tendency of first-cohort TCR clusters to co-occur in the 90 to 150 validation repertoires emerged from a later analysis. Using the classifier, cytomegalovirus status was reportedly diagnosed with high specificity and sensitivity. Cytomegalovirus association was listed for 150 or so TCR beta chains. A few CMV-associated chains were confirmed in vitro to be specific for CMV antigens.

In germline, CDR1 is KGHSH, CDR2 LQKENI. Trimming stripped 3 bases from V and 0 bases from J, with 14 bases between. This CDR3 is 16 amino acids long. Generated by immunoSEQ multiplex PCR, the TCRdb table keeps only in-frame clones and is missing some. The table lists 220,000 or so clones, over 80% of them singletons, with less than 7% in the top ten. The sample taken for sequencing was PBMCs. V is TRBV18 and J is TRBJ1-1; perhaps TRBD1 as D (5 bases). This receptor was obtained from a woman younger than 35 in good health and CMV-seronegative. The CDR3 region has the DNA TGTGCCAGCTCACCTCACGGGACTAGCCTGAACACTGAAGCTTTCTTT. Encoded protein: CASSPHGTSLNTEAFF.